These T cell receptor beta chains were read from a single sample in a study of radiation and T cells in renal cell carcinoma. Sequenced by immunoSEQ multiplex PCR; TCRdb stores in-frame clones only, minus some. In the table there are over 90,000 clones, 70% to 85% of which are singletons. The sequences come from blood, collected from a patient whose treatment included radiotherapy and nephrectomy. The receptor set was obtained from a man between 60 and 75 years old with renal cell carcinoma. CDR3s include the opening cysteine and the closing phenylalanine or tryptophan. The D gene is left open where the match is weak. The size field is filled for only some rows; it gives once, few, many or a size class.

v_call	clone_size	j_call	d_call	cdr3_nt	cdr3_aa
TRBV6-5	.	TRBJ1-5	.	TGTGCCAGCAGTCACAGGGTGGGAAGCAATCAGCCCCAGCATTTT	CASSHRVGSNQPQHF
TRBV4-2	.	TRBJ1-6	.	TGTGCCAGCAGTCTCAAGAGAGGGAGAAGAGGTTCACCCCTCCACTTT	CASSLKRGRRGSPLHF
TRBV2	once	TRBJ2-7	.	TGTGCCAGCAGTGACCGGAGCTACGAGCAGTACTTC	CASSDRSYEQYF
TRBV19	.	TRBJ2-7	TRBD2	TGTGCCAGTAGTATAGCCGGGACTAGCGGGTCCTCCTACGAGCAGTACTTC	CASSIAGTSGSSYEQYF
TRBV6-6	.	TRBJ2-7	.	TGTGCCAGCAGTTACCCCACTCTTGGACCCAGCGAGCAGTACTTC	CASSYPTLGPSEQYF
TRBV4-2	.	TRBJ2-2	.	TGTGCCAGCAGCCAAGAGTCCTCTGCGGCCTCGAACACCGGGGAGCTGTTTTTT	CASSQESSAASNTGELFF
TRBV5-4	.	TRBJ2-1	TRBD1	TGTGCCAGCAGCCCAGCAGGGGGCGAGAGGTACAATGAGCAGTTCTTC	CASSPAGGERYNEQFF
TRBV5-4	.	TRBJ2-7	TRBD1	TGTGCCAGCAGCCCGAGGGACAGGGCGAATCTATACTACTACGAGCAGTACTTC	CASSPRDRANLYYYEQYF
TRBV4-3	once	TRBJ2-3	.	TGCGCCAGCAGCCAGGGGGCGGAGAGCACAGATACGCAGTATTTT	CASSQGAESTDTQYF
TRBV27	.	TRBJ1-2	.	TGTGCCAGCGCTCCCGGAGGTAACTATGGCTACACCTTC	CASAPGGNYGYTF
TRBV5-1	.	TRBJ2-2	.	TGCGCCAGCAGCTTGGGCGGGGCGAACACCGGGGAGCTGTTTTTT	CASSLGGANTGELFF
TRBV28	medium-sized	TRBJ1-5	TRBD1	TGTGCCAGCAGTTTAGCCAGGGGGCAGGGGGGAAGCAATCAGCCCCAGCATTTT	CASSLARGQGGSNQPQHF
TRBV19	once	TRBJ2-2	.	TGTGCCAGCACCAAGTCCGAGGGGTGGAGGGAGCTGTTTTTT	CASTKSEGWRELFF
TRBV9	.	TRBJ2-1	TRBD2	TGTGCCAGCAGCGTAGAGTTTAGGGCGGGAGGCTCCTACAATGAGCAGTTCTTC	CASSVEFRAGGSYNEQFF
TRBV4-1	.	TRBJ1-1	.	TGCGCCAGCAGCCCGGAAGGACGTCCTGAAGCTTTCTTT	CASSPEGRPEAFF
TRBV28	.	TRBJ2-5	TRBD2	TGTGCCAGCAGTCCCCCGTCTAGCGGAGAAGAGACCCAGTACTTC	CASSPPSSGEETQYF
TRBV4-2	.	TRBJ2-2	TRBD1	TGTGCCAGCAGCCAATGGACAGGGGGGAACACCGGGGAGCTGTTTTTT	CASSQWTGGNTGELFF